This TCR beta chain was found in a study of CDR3 diversity in severe acne. TCRdb passed the PCR reads through MiXCR, listing each CDR3 protein once. The sample includes more than 70,000 distinct CDR3 sequences, about half of them seen just once. V was shortened by 5 bases and J by 11 bases, with 18 bases between the two germline ends. The CDR3 sequence is 13 residues long. Germline CDR1 LNHDA, CDR2 SQIVND (reference sequence). The sequenced sample was blood. The sequence was obtained from a male donor in good health, serving as a control. The genes are TRBV19 and TRBJ1-1; D unresolved. The CDR3 DNA follows: TGTGCCAGTAGTGTTAACACTGCTCAGACGGCTTTCTTT. It specifies CASSVNTAQTAFF.